The 15 T cell receptor beta chains given below trace back to one sample, sequenced in a study of blood T cell repertoires in COVID-19. TCRdb keeps only in-frame clones here, not all; method: immunoSEQ multiplex PCR. This sample has roughly 150,000 clones, with approximately 80% found just once. Input material: PBMCs or T cells enriched from blood (not recorded which). These receptors were collected from a man aged 35-49 years who had recovered from COVID-19.

Concerning this clone itself: This sample also contains other DNA sequences that code for the same CDR3. The chain recombines TRBV9 with TRBJ1-2; no clear D gene. The CDR3 extends over 12 amino acids. Per germline, CDR1 SGDLS and CDR2 YYNGEE. Trimming left V 1 base short and J 8 bases short, with 9 bases between. CDR3 residues: CASSVRGGGYTF. For the CDR3, the DNA is TGTGCCAGCAGCGTACGGGGAGGGGGCTACACCTTC.

The rearrangement joins TRBV19 to TRBJ1-4; no firm D call. The V and J ends lost 6 bases and 7 bases respectively, with 9 bases between them. There are 12 residues in the CDR3. Germline V gene data show CDR1 as LNHDA and CDR2 as SQIVND (reference sequence). The CDR3 DNA sequence: TGTGCCAGTAGCCCCAGAAGTGAAAAACTGTTTTTT. It translates to CASSPRSEKLFF.

This rearrangement joins TRBV29-1 to TRBJ2-5, with 9 bases matching TRBD1. The trim removed 4 bases at V and 2 bases at J, leaving 2 bases unmatched. This CDR3 is built from 13 residues. Germline V gene sequence: CDR1 SQVTM, CDR2 ANQGSEA. The CDR3 nucleotides are TGCAGCGTTGGGGGGACAGGGCAAGAGACCCAGTACTTC. Translated, it gives CSVGGTGQETQYF.

In DNA form, the CDR3 reads TGTGCCAGCAGCCAAGCGGGGACAGGGTATCAGCCCCAGCATTTT. It encodes CASSQAGTGYQPQHF. The chain joins TRBV4-2 to TRBJ1-5, with 9 bases aligning to TRBD1. CDR1 is LGHNA and CDR2 is YNFKEQ in the germline V gene. The CDR3 has 15 amino acids. The trim removed 1 base at V and 5 bases at J, leaving 3 bases unmatched.

The V gene is TRBV7-9, the J gene TRBJ2-1, with TRBD1 identical over 8 bases. Germline V gene lookup returns CDR1 SEHNR and CDR2 FQNEAQ (reference sequence). This CDR3 has 16 residues. V trimming: 3 bases; J trimming: 0 bases; junction bases outside the gene matches: 4. The CDR3 reads CASSLAGQGSYNEQFF. The CDR3 DNA follows: TGTGCCAGCAGCTTGGCCGGACAGGGCTCCTACAATGAGCAGTTCTTC. The complete variable domain, with remaining parts taken from reference TRBV7-9 and TRBJ2-1, reads DTGVSQNPRHKITKRGQNVTFRCDPISEHNRLYWYRQTLGQGPEFLTYFQNEAQLEKSRLLSDRFSAERPKGSFSTLEIQRTEQGDSAMYLCASSLAGQGSYNEQFFGPGTRLTVL.

The gene calls are TRBV12-5 and TRBJ2-6; TRBD1 might be the D (6 bases). V was clipped by 4 bases and J by 3 bases, with 25 bases between them. The CDR3 sequence is 20 residues long. Germline CDR1 reads LGHNT; CDR2 reads FRNRAP. For the CDR3, the DNA is TGTGCTAGTGGTTCCGACCACTCAGGGGTCATAAGGTATGGGGCCAACGTCCTGACTTTC. Its protein is CASGSDHSGVIRYGANVLTF.

A few counts support this clone. The chain combines TRBV19 with TRBJ1-4; TRBD1 agrees at 7 bases. The germline CDR1 and CDR2 sequences are LNHDA and SQIVND (reference sequence). The CDR3 sequence is 14 residues long. J gave up 8 bases and V 5 bases, and 8 bases lay outside the gene matches. The CDR3 sequence: CASSVEGAREKLFF. As DNA, the CDR3 is TGTGCCAGTAGTGTCGAGGGGGCTCGGGAAAAACTGTTTTTT. Full variable domain (missing parts from reference TRBV19 and TRBJ1-4): DGGITQSPKYLFRKEGQNVTLSCEQNLNHDAMYWYRQDPGQGLRLIYYSQIVNDFQKGDIAEGYSVSREKKESFPLTVTSAQKNPTAFYLCASSVEGAREKLFFGSGTQLSVL.

The chain links TRBV10-3 to TRBJ1-2, with D unresolved. Looked up from germline, CDR1 is ENHRY and CDR2 is SYGVKD. This CDR3 is built from 16 residues. The V and J ends lost 4 bases and 8 bases respectively, with 23 bases between them. The CDR3 loop reads CAISGPAGGQSGGYTF. DNA of the CDR3: TGTGCCATCAGTGGCCCGGCTGGAGGGCAGTCCGGCGGCTACACCTTC.

This chain links TRBV12-3 or TRBV12-4 with TRBJ2-5, with 8 nucleotides matching TRBD2. The CDR3 spans 11 residues. The V and J ends lost 5 bases and 9 bases, in that order; junction bases with no gene match: 2. The CDR3 loop is CASSQAGAQYF. CDR3 in DNA: TGTGCCAGCAGTCAAGCGGGAGCCCAGTACTTC.

The V gene is TRBV3-1 (or the pseudogene TRBV3-2), the J gene TRBJ2-2, with TRBD2 as a possible D gene (7 bases). The CDR3 length is 13 residues. The V end was cut by 4 bases, the J end by 6 bases, with 9 bases between. CDR1 is LGHDT and CDR2 is YNNKEL in the germline V gene (reference sequence). The CDR3 DNA reads as TGTGCCAGCAGCCGAGGGGGGGCCGGGGAGCTGTTTTTT. It encodes CASSRGGAGELFF.

J is TRBJ2-5 and V is TRBV7-3; maybe TRBD2 (6 bases). The CDR3 has 17 amino acids. CDR1 and CDR2 (germline): SGHTA, FQGTGA. V was shortened by 1 base and J by 5 bases, with 20 bases between the two germline ends. The chain's CDR3 is CASSLMGGGKGQETQYF. DNA of the CDR3: TGTGCCAGCAGCTTAATGGGAGGAGGGAAGGGGCAGGAGACCCAGTACTTC.

The chain carries TRBV9 and TRBJ2-1; 7 bases map to TRBD1. V gave up 5 bases and J gave up 4 bases; unmatched junction bases: 9. The germline gives CDR1 SGDLS, CDR2 YYNGEE. The CDR3 has 15 residues. The CDR3 spells CASSTGDSLYNEQFF. In DNA form, the CDR3 reads TGTGCCAGCAGTACAGGGGACAGCCTTTACAATGAGCAGTTCTTC.

This clone occurred a few times. The CDR3 loop is CASDPRAGANSPLHF. The DNA of the CDR3 is TGTGCCAGTGACCCGCGGGCAGGGGCTAATTCACCCCTCCACTTT. The chain carries TRBV2 and TRBJ1-6; D perhaps matches TRBD1 (6 bases). CDR3 size: 15 residues. Germline V gene data show CDR1 as SNHLY and CDR2 as FYNNEI. Trimming removed 9 bases from V and 6 bases from J, with 18 bases in between.

The genes are TRBV24-1 and TRBJ2-5; D may be TRBD2 (5 bases). CDR3 length: 14 amino acids. Trimming took 6 bases from V and 2 from J, leaving 12 bases between them. CDR1 and CDR2 (germline): KGHDR, SFDVKD. The CDR3 protein is CATSNIREQETQYF. The CDR3 nucleotides are TGTGCCACCAGTAATATCCGGGAACAAGAGACCCAGTACTTC.

Remarks on this clone: Other nucleotide sequences in the sample specify the same CDR3. The rearrangement joins TRBV5-1 to TRBJ2-2, with TRBD1 matching 10 bases. The CDR3 is made up of 16 amino acids. From germline, CDR1 is SGHRS and CDR2 YFSETQ. With 0 bases clipped from V and 1 base from J, the junction kept 0 bases outside the gene matches. CDR3 coding DNA: TGCGCCAGCAGCTTGGGGGACAGGGGGAACACCGGGGAGCTGTTTTTT. Amino acids: CASSLGDRGNTGELFF. The full variable domain, in which reference TRBV5-1 and TRBJ2-2 provide the parts outside the CDR3, is KAGVTQTPRYLIKTRGQQVTLSCSPISGHRSVSWYQQTPGQGLQFLFEYFSETQRNKGNFPGRFSGRQFSNSRSEMNVSTLELGDSALYLCASSLGDRGNTGELFFGEGSRLTVL.